A single sample is the source of the 7 T cell receptor beta chains below, sequenced in a study of cytomegalovirus exposure and HLA in healthy donors. Primers for the PCR totalled 60 Vbeta and 13 Jbeta. Clones were read by immunoSEQ multiplex PCR, and TCRdb kept only the in-frame ones, dropping some. The table lists 150,000 to 200,000 clones, approximately 71% of them singletons. Input material: PBMCs. The receptors were gathered from a woman between 35 and 50 years old in good health and CMV-seropositive.

The V call is TRBV10-3, the J call TRBJ2-2; 7 nucleotides agree with TRBD2. Looked up from germline, CDR1 is ENHRY and CDR2 is SYGVKD. The CDR3 has 15 residues. The V and J ends lost 4 bases and 0 bases, in that order; junction bases with no gene match: 2. The CDR3 DNA is TGTGCCATCAGTGCCGGACTAGCGAACACCGGGGAGCTGTTTTTT. This encodes CAISAGLANTGELFF.

The chain joins TRBV28 to TRBJ2-7; 7 nucleotides match TRBD1. V shed 10 bases and J 2 bases; nucleotides not matched to a gene: 11. The CDR3 consists of 14 residues. Germline V gene data show CDR1 as MDHEN and CDR2 as SYDVKM. The CDR3 region is CATYRRTGTYEQYF. CDR3 nucleotide sequence: TGTGCCACCTACCGCCGGACAGGAACCTACGAGCAGTACTTC.

The chain couples TRBV23-1 to TRBJ2-4, with D maybe TRBD2 (5 bases). Being an ORF, TRBV23-1 has a function that is uncertain. The CDR3 is 16 amino acids. Trimming removed 2 bases from V and 2 bases from J, with 13 bases in between. The CDR3 coding sequence is TGCGCCAGCAGTCAAAAGGGCTCGACTACCAAAAACATTCAGTACTTC. It is translated as CASSQKGSTTKNIQYF.

The gene calls are TRBV7-2 and TRBJ2-5, with 9 nucleotides matching TRBD1. The J call may be in error: the DNA end matches TRBJ2-7 better. The germline CDR1 and CDR2 sequences are SGHTA and FQGNSA. This CDR3 is 13 amino acids long. This chain's CDR3 is CASSRDRVDEQYF. The CDR3 DNA sequence: TGTGCCAGCAGCCGGGACAGGGTGGACGAGCAGTACTTC.

The genes are TRBV14 and TRBJ2-7; 10 bases align to TRBD2. Per germline, CDR1 SGHDN and CDR2 FVKESK. Trimming at V came to 5 bases and at J to 0 bases, leaving 4 bases not matched to a gene. This CDR3 region has 15 residues. The CDR3 here is CASSDSGRHSYEQYF. CDR3 DNA: TGTGCCAGCAGCGATAGCGGGAGGCACTCCTACGAGCAGTACTTC.

V usage is TRBV9 and J usage is TRBJ1-5, with D possibly being TRBD1 (5 bases). Germline V lookup: CDR1 SGDLS, CDR2 YYNGEE. V lost 3 bases and J 4 bases, leaving 11 bases between the germline ends. The CDR3 runs 14 residues. Here the CDR3 DNA reads TGTGCCAGCAGCGCAGGGAATCTTAATCAGCCCCAGCATTTT. This gives the protein CASSAGNLNQPQHF.

The chain couples TRBV28 to TRBJ2-3; tentatively, D is TRBD1 (5 bases). Trimming shortened V by 6 bases and J by 6 bases, and 16 bases separated the two germline ends. Germline CDR1 is MDHEN and CDR2 is SYDVKM. This CDR3 is 14 amino acids long. As DNA, the CDR3 is TGTGCCAGCAGCCGAGACAGTCTTGGCGATACGCAGTATTTT. Amino acid sequence: CASSRDSLGDTQYF.